A single sample is the source of the 27 T cell receptor beta chains below, sequenced in a study of beta chain features in type 1 diabetes. Since all of the isolated RNA was reverse transcribed, expressed TCRB transcripts were what got sequenced. TCRdb's table, derived via immunoSEQ multiplex PCR, lists solely in-frame clones and lacks some. The repertoire holds 300,000 to 400,000 clones, with roughly 12% as singletons. Sequencing input: naive CD4+ T cells from blood. These receptors all stem from a man between 18 and 29 years old in good health.

V usage is TRBV5-4 and J usage is TRBJ1-3, with D tentatively TRBD1 (6 bases). The CDR3 is made up of 19 amino acids. Per the germline V gene, CDR1 is SGHNT and CDR2 is YYREEE (reference sequence). With 4 bases removed from V and 0 bases from J, the gap between germline ends came to 23 bases. The CDR3 sequence: CASSPGLSRTDISGNTIYF. CDR3 nucleotides: TGTGCCAGCAGCCCTGGCCTGAGTCGGACAGATATCTCTGGAAACACCATATATTTT.

The chain carries TRBV4-3 and TRBJ1-1; TRBD1 is a possible D gene (5 bases). V dropped 1 base and J dropped 6 bases, with 21 bases sitting between them. CDR3 length equals 17 residues. The germline V gene encodes CDR1 LGHNA and CDR2 YSLEER. The CDR3 DNA reads as TGCGCCAGCAGCCAAGGAAGGAGGGGAGTGGGCGGGTCTGAAGCTTTCTTT. It codes for CASSQGRRGVGGSEAFF.

This clone was counted between two and nine times. The rearrangement uses TRBV10-3 and TRBJ2-3, with 7 bases that match TRBD2. The CDR3 sequence is 13 residues long. With 10 bases clipped from V and 4 bases from J, the junction kept 8 bases outside the gene matches. CDR1 and CDR2 from the germline V gene are ENHRY and SYGVKD. CDR3 nucleotides: TGTGCCACCCGGGGGAGGGAGGCAGATACGCAGTATTTT. Its protein product is CATRGREADTQYF.

This clone was counted a few times. Other DNA sequences within the sample encode an identical CDR3. This chain connects TRBV30 to TRBJ1-5; TRBD1 might be the D (6 bases). This CDR3 contains 13 residues. Germline lookup yields CDR1 GTSNPN and CDR2 SVGIG (reference sequence). V was trimmed by 3 bases and J by 4 bases, leaving 10 bases between them. The CDR3 loop is CAWSVQGNQPQHF. The CDR3 nucleotides read TGTGCCTGGAGCGTGCAGGGGAATCAGCCCCAGCATTTT. The full variable domain, with the rest looked up from reference TRBV30 and TRBJ1-5, is SQTIHQWPATLVQPVGSPLSLECTVEGTSNPNLYWYRQAAGRGLQLLFYSVGIGQISSEVPQNLSASRPQDRQFILSSKKLLLSDSGFYLCAWSVQGNQPQHFGDGTRLSIL.

DNA for the CDR3: TGTGCCAGCAGCGTAGGACAGAATAGCAATCAGCCCCAGCATTTT. Its translation is CASSVGQNSNQPQHF. The chain carries TRBV9 and TRBJ1-5; TRBD1 might be the D (5 bases). Trimming took off 0 bases at V and 0 bases at J, with 7 bases between the two ends. CDR1 is SGDLS and CDR2 is YYNGEE in the germline V gene. The CDR3 length is 15 residues. The variable domain in full, with the rest retrieved from reference TRBV9 and TRBJ1-5, is DSGVTQTPKHLITATGQRVTLRCSPRSGDLSVYWYQQSLDQGLQFLIQYYNGEERAKGNILERFSAQQFPDLHSELNLSSLELGDSALYFCASSVGQNSNQPQHFGDGTRLSIL.

The chain carries TRBV13 and TRBJ2-4; 8 positions agree with TRBD2. From germline, CDR1 is PRHDT and CDR2 FYEKMQ (reference sequence). CDR3 length: 16 amino acids. V shed 0 bases, J shed 4 bases, and the junction held 5 bases outside the gene matches. For the CDR3, the DNA is TGTGCCAGCAGCTTAGGGTCCGGGGGGGCAAAAAACATTCAGTACTTC. Protein: CASSLGSGGAKNIQYF.

V and J are TRBV28 and TRBJ2-1; no clear D. Trimming took off 7 bases at V and 7 bases at J, with 8 bases between the two ends. The CDR3 has 11 residues. The germline CDR1 and CDR2 sequences are MDHEN and SYDVKM. In nucleotides, the CDR3 is TGTGCCAGCACGAGTCCGAATGAGCAGTTCTTC. Translating it yields CASTSPNEQFF. Looking up the rest from reference TRBV28 and TRBJ2-1 gives the full variable domain: DVKVTQSSRYLVKRTGEKVFLECVQDMDHENMFWYRQDPGLGLRLIYFSYDVKMKEKGDIPEGYSVSREKKERFSLILESASTNQTSMYLCASTSPNEQFFGPGTRLTVL.

V is TRBV7-9 and J is TRBJ1-1; TRBD1 might be the D (5 bases). With 1 base removed from V and 6 bases from J, the gap between germline ends came to 9 bases. The CDR3 length is 13 residues. Per the germline V gene, CDR1 is SEHNR and CDR2 is FQNEAQ (reference sequence). CDR3 DNA: TGTGCCAGCAGCTTAGTTTTAGGGGCTGAAGCTTTCTTT. Its protein is CASSLVLGAEAFF.

The table lists this clone with a few counts. This chain connects TRBV7-8 to TRBJ2-1; D remains ambiguous. Germline V gene data show CDR1 as SGHVS and CDR2 as FQNEAQ. Trimming took off 5 bases at V and 4 bases at J, with 9 bases between the two ends. The CDR3 spans 13 residues. The CDR3 loop is CASSQTGYNEQFF. The CDR3 DNA reads TGTGCCAGCAGCCAAACTGGTTACAATGAGCAGTTCTTC.

This rearrangement joins TRBV28 to TRBJ2-7; a weak D match, TRBD1 (5 bases). The end of the DNA aligns better with TRBJ2-5, so the J call may be wrong. The CDR3 extends over 14 amino acids. CDR1 is MDHEN and CDR2 is SYDVKM in the germline V gene. Here the CDR3 DNA reads TGTGCCAGCAGTTTGAGGCAGGGCCAAGAGACCCAGTACTTC. Its protein is CASSLRQGQETQYF.

The V gene is TRBV19, the J gene TRBJ2-1; D remains unclear. Germline V gene data show CDR1 as LNHDA and CDR2 as SQIVND (reference sequence). CDR3 length: 14 residues. V was pared by 5 bases and J by 9 bases, with 17 bases between. This CDR3 reads CASSVAGSVGEQFF. Written as DNA, the CDR3 is TGTGCCAGTAGTGTAGCCGGGTCCGTAGGTGAGCAGTTCTTC.

This clone occurred a few times. The V gene is TRBV4-3, the J gene TRBJ1-2; TRBD1 matches at 12 bases. The germline CDR1 and CDR2 sequences are LGHNA and YSLEER. The CDR3 is 16 amino acids. V lost 8 bases and J lost 6; bases outside the gene matches: 13. The DNA for the CDR3 is TGCGCCAGCCGACGCCCGGGACAGGGGGCGTTGGATGGCTACACCTTC. The encoded protein is CASRRPGQGALDGYTF.

The J gene is TRBJ1-5, the V gene TRBV7-6; D call uncertain. This CDR3 is built from 17 residues. Trimming left V 5 bases short and J 9 bases short, with 26 bases between. Germline CDR1 reads SGHVS; CDR2 reads FNYEAQ. DNA for the CDR3: TGTGCCAGCAGCCCTAGGGCAGCCGGGGTCTTAAGTCCGCCCCAGCATTTT. It encodes CASSPRAAGVLSPPQHF.

This clone appeared a few times. The V gene is TRBV5-1, the J gene TRBJ1-2; 7 positions match TRBD1. CDR1 is SGHRS and CDR2 is YFSETQ in the germline V gene. The ends lost 0 bases at V and 4 bases at J; junction bases unmatched: 9. This CDR3 region has 16 residues. CDR3: CASSLENGTEVYGYTF. In nucleotides, the CDR3 is TGCGCCAGCAGCTTGGAGAATGGGACAGAAGTCTATGGCTACACCTTC.

The J gene is TRBJ2-7, the V gene TRBV6-5; 7 nucleotides align to TRBD1. The V segment lost 2 bases and the J segment 2 bases; nucleotides outside the gene matches: 3. The germline gives CDR1 MNHEY, CDR2 SVGAGI. This CDR3 is 14 amino acids long. CDR3 DNA: TGTGCCAGCAGTTACCGGGACAGAACCTACGAGCAGTACTTC. It specifies CASSYRDRTYEQYF.

J is TRBJ2-5 and V is TRBV5-1; 7 bases fit TRBD1. Germline-derived CDR1 and CDR2 are SGHRS and YFSETQ. The CDR3 is 15 residues long. V lost 0 bases and J lost 2; bases outside the gene matches: 4. CDR3 protein: CASSLEGQQQETQYF. Here the CDR3 DNA reads TGCGCCAGCAGCTTGGAGGGACAGCAGCAAGAGACCCAGTACTTC.

This clone appeared a few times. The chain is built from TRBV18 and TRBJ2-7, with D maybe TRBD1 (6 bases). The germline V and J ends were trimmed by 2 bases and 6 bases, with 17 bases remaining between them. CDR1 KGHSH and CDR2 LQKENI come from the germline V gene. The CDR3 runs 15 residues. This CDR3 is CASSPVGVQGREQYF. In nucleotides, the CDR3 is TGTGCCAGCTCACCAGTCGGGGTCCAGGGGCGCGAGCAGTACTTC.

V usage is TRBV2 and J usage is TRBJ1-5; D ambiguous. Germline V gives CDR1 SNHLY, CDR2 FYNNEI. CDR3 length: 12 residues. The V end was cut by 5 bases, the J end by 6 bases, with 8 bases between. CDR3 in DNA: TGTGCCAGCAGTCAAGTCGGTCAGCCCCAGCATTTT. Encoded protein: CASSQVGQPQHF.

This rearrangement joins TRBV29-1 to TRBJ1-2, with D perhaps matching TRBD1 (5 bases). Germline CDR1 SQVTM, CDR2 ANQGSEA. This CDR3 spans 14 amino acids. Between the trimmed V and J ends, which lost 1 base and 4 bases, there was a span of 13 bases. CDR3 sequence: CSVEGTGSSYGYTF. The DNA of the CDR3 is TGCAGCGTTGAAGGTACAGGATCTAGCTATGGCTACACCTTC.

This chain links TRBV29-1 with TRBJ1-2, with 7 bases aligning to TRBD1. CDR3 length: 12 residues. Trimming cost V 7 bases and J 6 bases; bases outside gene matches: 8. CDR1 and CDR2 from the germline V gene are SQVTM and ANQGSEA. DNA for the CDR3: TGCAGCGCCGAACGAGGGGGCAATGGCTACACCTTC. It is translated as CSAERGGNGYTF.

V is TRBV9 and J is TRBJ2-1; a weak D match, TRBD1 (6 bases). Between the trimmed V and J ends, which lost 0 bases and 0 bases, there was a span of 16 bases. CDR1 is SGDLS, CDR2 YYNGEE, per germline. The CDR3 runs 18 residues. DNA of the CDR3: TGTGCCAGCAGCGTAGGGGGGCACCCGTCCCACTCCTACAATGAGCAGTTCTTC. It is translated as CASSVGGHPSHSYNEQFF. Looking up the rest from reference TRBV9 and TRBJ2-1 gives the full variable domain: DSGVTQTPKHLITATGQRVTLRCSPRSGDLSVYWYQQSLDQGLQFLIQYYNGEERAKGNILERFSAQQFPDLHSELNLSSLELGDSALYFCASSVGGHPSHSYNEQFFGPGTRLTVL.

This clone showed up just a few times. The chain combines TRBV19 with TRBJ2-7; 14 bases are shared with TRBD2. V was pared by 5 bases and J by 12 bases, with 9 bases of the junction left unmatched. The germline gives CDR1 LNHDA, CDR2 SQIVND (reference sequence). There are 14 residues in the CDR3. The CDR3 region is CASSLGGLAGALYF. In nucleotides, the CDR3 is TGTGCCAGTAGTCTTGGGGGACTAGCGGGAGCTCTGTACTTC.

This clone was seen a few times. This sequence joins TRBV18 and TRBJ2-1; a possible D gene is TRBD2 (5 bases). Germline V gene lookup returns CDR1 KGHSH and CDR2 LQKENI. Deletions cut 2 bases from V and 6 bases from J, with 11 bases between. The CDR3 sequence is 14 residues long. CDR3 protein: CASSPSTTFNEQFF. The CDR3 nucleotides are TGTGCCAGCTCACCATCGACTACTTTCAATGAGCAGTTCTTC.

The chain is built from TRBV5-6 and TRBJ1-1; no clear D. Trimming cost V 1 base and J 5 bases, with 12 bases left between them. Per the germline V gene, CDR1 is SGHDT and CDR2 is YYEEEE. The CDR3 sequence is 14 residues long. The CDR3 reads CASSLRGRVTEAFF. The DNA for the CDR3 is TGTGCCAGCAGCTTGCGTGGGCGCGTGACTGAAGCTTTCTTT.

The chain carries TRBV7-3 and TRBJ2-1, with TRBD2 matching 11 bases. CDR1 and CDR2 (germline): SGHTA, FQGTGA. V lost 4 bases to trimming and J lost 4 bases; unmatched junction nucleotides: 9. This CDR3 has 17 amino acids. CDR3 in amino acids: CASSSAIAGGRYNEQFF. In nucleotides, the CDR3 is TGTGCCAGCAGCTCCGCGATAGCGGGAGGGCGGTACAATGAGCAGTTCTTC.

Comments on this clone: At the DNA level, this CDR3 is encoded by other sequences in the same sample as well. The chain has TRBV6-5 and TRBJ2-3; 7 nucleotides match TRBD1. The CDR3 is 12 amino acids. The germline V gene has CDR1 MNHEY and CDR2 SVGAGI. V was clipped by 6 bases and J by 5 bases; unmatched bases: 2. CDR3 region: CASSRQGDTQYF. CDR3 bases: TGTGCCAGCAGCCGACAGGGAGATACGCAGTATTTT.

This clone was seen a handful of times. V is TRBV28 and J is TRBJ2-3; TRBD1 matches 8 bases. The trim removed 3 bases at V and 6 bases at J, leaving 8 bases unmatched. This CDR3 has 15 residues. Germline V CDR1 and CDR2: MDHEN, SYDVKM. CDR3 sequence: CASSFMAGGGDTQYF. DNA of the CDR3: TGTGCCAGCAGTTTCATGGCAGGGGGCGGCGATACGCAGTATTTT. Drawing the rest from reference TRBV28 and TRBJ2-3, the complete variable domain is DVKVTQSSRYLVKRTGEKVFLECVQDMDHENMFWYRQDPGLGLRLIYFSYDVKMKEKGDIPEGYSVSREKKERFSLILESASTNQTSMYLCASSFMAGGGDTQYFGPGTRLTVL.